This record concerns one TCR beta chain sequence. Its antigen remains unknown. This entry comes from a study of beta chain features in type 1 diabetes. Regarding the study as a whole: Type 1 diabetes patients had VDJ junctions that carried fewer insertions and more deletions.

Investigators reverse transcribed all isolated RNA, so they sequenced expressed TCRB transcripts. Libraries were prepared by immunoSEQ multiplex PCR; TCRdb keeps only in-frame clonotypes and omits some of them. The sample carries about 290,000 clones, 7.5% to 9.5% recorded once. The sequence derives from a woman between 18 and 30 years old in good health. The sample was central memory CD4+ T cells from blood.

CDR3: CASSQDVLKPQHF. CDR3 DNA sequence: TGCGCCAGCAGCCAAGATGTACTGAAGCCCCAGCATTTT. This rearrangement joins TRBV4-3 to TRBJ1-5; D not certain. This CDR3 spans 13 amino acids. Between the trimmed V and J ends, which lost 0 bases and 8 bases, there was a span of 8 bases. The germline CDR1 and CDR2 sequences are LGHNA and YSLEER.